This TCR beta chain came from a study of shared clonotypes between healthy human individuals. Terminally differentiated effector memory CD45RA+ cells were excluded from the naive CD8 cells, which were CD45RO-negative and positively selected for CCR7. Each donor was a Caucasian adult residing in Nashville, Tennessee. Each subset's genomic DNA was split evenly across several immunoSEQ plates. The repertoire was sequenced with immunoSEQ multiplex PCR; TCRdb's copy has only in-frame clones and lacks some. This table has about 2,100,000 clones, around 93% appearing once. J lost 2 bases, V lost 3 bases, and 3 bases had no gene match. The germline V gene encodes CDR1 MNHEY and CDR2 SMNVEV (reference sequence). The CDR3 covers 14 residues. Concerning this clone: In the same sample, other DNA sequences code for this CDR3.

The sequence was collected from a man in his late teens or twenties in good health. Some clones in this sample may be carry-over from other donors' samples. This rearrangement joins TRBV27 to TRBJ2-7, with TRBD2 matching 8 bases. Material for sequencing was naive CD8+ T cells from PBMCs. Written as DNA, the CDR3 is TGTGCCAGCAGTTTCGCGGGAGGACCCTACGAGCAGTACTTC. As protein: CASSFAGGPYEQYF.